Sequencing of this T cell receptor (beta chain) was carried out in a study of blood T cell repertoires in COVID-19. Some clones are missing from TCRdb's copy, which holds only in-frame ones; the method was immunoSEQ multiplex PCR. The sample yields some 160,000 clones, 78% seen once. Trimming took off 0 bases at V and 6 bases at J, with 9 bases between the two ends. This CDR3 comprises 14 residues. Germline V gene sequence: CDR1 SGDLS, CDR2 YYNGEE. The sequence came from a woman over 75 with acute or convalescent COVID-19. The V call is TRBV9, the J call TRBJ2-2; weak D call: TRBD1 (6 bases). The specimen sequenced was peripheral blood. CDR3 protein: CASSVVSGAGELFF. The CDR3, as DNA: TGTGCCAGCAGCGTAGTGTCAGGGGCCGGGGAGCTGTTTTTT.